Presented here are 31 T cell receptor beta chains from one specimen sequenced in a study of T-cell memory formation after mild COVID-19. TCRdb passed the 5' RACE reads through MiXCR, listing each CDR3 protein once. The table records approximately 340,000 distinct CDR3 sequences, 10% to 15% of them present only once. Sequencing was performed on PBMCs or a T cell subset sorted from them (not recorded which). These TCRs come from a man younger than 35 who had mild COVID-19 (a few samples of this study predate the infection). Cell type and time point are not known.

The chain links TRBV2 to TRBJ2-7; D is unresolved. This CDR3 spans 10 amino acids. Germline lookup yields CDR1 SNHLY and CDR2 FYNNEI. Trimming left V 7 bases short and J 4 bases short, with 5 bases between. The CDR3 DNA reads TGTGCCAGCAATGAGTACGAGCAGTACTTC. It codes for CASNEYEQYF.

V usage is TRBV7-2 and J usage is TRBJ2-3, with D perhaps matching TRBD1 or TRBD2 (5 bases each). This CDR3 is built from 15 residues. CDR1 is SGHTA, CDR2 FQGNSA, per germline. Trimming shortened V by 2 bases and J by 5 bases, and 14 bases separated the two germline ends. CDR3 in amino acids: CASSLSALGGDTQYF. CDR3 bases: TGTGCCAGCAGCTTATCGGCCCTTGGGGGAGATACGCAGTATTTT.

This sequence joins TRBV2 and TRBJ1-2; the D is unclear. CDR1 is SNHLY, CDR2 FYNNEI, per germline. Between the trimmed V and J ends, which lost 3 bases and 7 bases, there was a span of 6 bases. The CDR3 is made up of 11 amino acids. For the CDR3, the DNA is TGTGCCAGCAGTGATGTGGGTGGCTACACCTTC. Encoded protein: CASSDVGGYTF.

The chain joins TRBV30 to TRBJ2-6, with no clear D. This CDR3 is built from 13 residues. Germline V gene lookup returns CDR1 GTSNPN and CDR2 SVGIG (reference sequence). With 0 bases removed from V and 2 bases from J, the gap between germline ends came to 2 bases. This CDR3 reads CAWSVPGANVLTF. The CDR3 region has the DNA TGTGCCTGGAGTGTACCTGGGGCCAACGTCCTGACTTTC.

The chain links TRBV2 to TRBJ2-2; 8 bases are shared with TRBD1. Germline loops: CDR1 SNHLY, CDR2 FYNNEI. The CDR3 extends over 14 amino acids. J lost 0 bases, V lost 11 bases, and 5 bases had no gene match. The CDR3 coding sequence is TGTGCCGGCCGGGACAGGTCGAACACCGGGGAGCTGTTTTTT. Translation gives CAGRDRSNTGELFF.

Here the CDR3 reads CASSTDRESNQPQHF. The CDR3 coding sequence is TGTGCCAGCAGCACGGACAGGGAGAGTAATCAGCCCCAGCATTTT. This rearrangement joins TRBV12-3 or TRBV12-4 to TRBJ1-5, with TRBD1 matching over 8 bases. The CDR3 runs 15 residues. V gave up 6 bases and J gave up 4 bases; unmatched junction bases: 8.

A few counts support this clonotype. The CDR3 sequence: CAWTLASGGYNEQFF. CDR3 coding DNA: TGTGCCTGGACCCTAGCTAGCGGGGGTTACAATGAGCAGTTCTTC. V gene TRBV30 combines with J gene TRBJ2-1, with 10 bases identical to TRBD2. Trimming at V came to 4 bases and at J to 4 bases, leaving 7 bases not matched to a gene. The CDR3 sequence is 15 residues long. Germline assignment: CDR1 GTSNPN and CDR2 SVGIG (reference sequence).

The chain recombines TRBV21-1 with TRBJ2-7. TRBV21-1 is labeled a pseudogene. The CDR3 is 13 amino acids. In DNA form, the CDR3 reads TGTGCCAGCAGCAAACGGTTCGTCTACGAGCAGTACGTC. Translating gives CASSKRFVYEQYV.

This clonotype was counted a few times. The chain couples TRBV6-5 to TRBJ2-3, with 8 nucleotides matching TRBD2. Germline lookup yields CDR1 MNHEY and CDR2 SVGAGI. The V and J ends lost 2 bases and 7 bases, in that order; junction bases with no gene match: 11. The CDR3 has 16 residues. CDR3 DNA sequence: TGTGCCAGCAGTTACCGGCGGGGGGAAGGAGGATATACGCAGTATTTT. Amino acids: CASSYRRGEGGYTQYF.

This clonotype was seen at least ten times. The rearrangement joins TRBV7-2 to TRBJ2-3; D unresolved. V was cut by 1 base and J by 7 bases, with 15 bases left in between. The length of the CDR3 is 15 residues. In germline, CDR1 is SGHTA, CDR2 FQGNSA. CDR3 nucleotides: TGTGCCAGCAGCTTAGGAACTCTGAGGCCCCATACGCAGTATTTT. This codes for CASSLGTLRPHTQYF. The whole variable domain, filled in from reference TRBV7-2 and TRBJ2-3, reads GAGVSQSPSNKVTEKGKDVELRCDPISGHTALYWYRQSLGQGLEFLIYFQGNSAPDKSGLPSDRFSAERTGGSVSTLTIQRTQQEDSAVYLCASSLGTLRPHTQYFGPGTRLTVL.

In this sample, this clonotype turned up a few times. The rearrangement joins TRBV7-9 to TRBJ2-1, with TRBD2 identical over 10 bases. CDR3 length equals 17 residues. Unmatched junction bases numbered 8, after V lost 5 bases and J lost 1 base. The germline V gene encodes CDR1 SEHNR and CDR2 FQNEAQ (reference sequence). CDR3 protein: CASSIPSGGGSYNEQFF. As DNA, the CDR3 is TGTGCCAGCAGCATACCTAGCGGGGGAGGGTCCTACAATGAGCAGTTCTTC.

This clonotype turned up a few times. The gene calls are TRBV30 and TRBJ1-2, with a possible D match to TRBD1 (5 bases). Germline CDR1 is GTSNPN and CDR2 is SVGIG (reference sequence). Between the trimmed V and J ends, which lost 1 base and 0 bases, there was a span of 9 bases. The length of the CDR3 is 14 residues. This CDR3 is CAWSALTANYGYTF. The CDR3 region has the DNA TGTGCCTGGAGTGCGTTGACAGCTAACTATGGCTACACCTTC.

The J gene is TRBJ2-7, the V gene TRBV3-1; TRBD1 matches 9 bases. The J segment lost 2 bases and the V segment lost 6 bases, leaving 5 bases of the junction unmatched. Germline lookup yields CDR1 LGHDT and CDR2 YNNKEL (reference sequence). The CDR3 runs 14 residues. The chain's CDR3 is CASRPGTGPYEQYF. CDR3 DNA sequence: TGTGCCAGCAGACCCGGGACAGGGCCCTACGAGCAGTACTTC.

The chain has TRBV7-2 and TRBJ1-2; D perhaps matches TRBD1 (6 bases). This CDR3 has 14 residues. The ends were cut back, 2 bases at V and 2 bases at J, with 9 bases in the middle. Germline V gives CDR1 SGHTA, CDR2 FQGNSA. The CDR3 sequence: CASSLRDKNYGYTF. Written as DNA, the CDR3 is TGTGCCAGCAGCTTAAGGGACAAAAACTATGGCTACACCTTC.

This clonotype was counted ten times or more. The chain is built from TRBV4-1 and TRBJ2-1; D remains unclear. CDR3 length equals 15 residues. The V gene lost 4 bases and the J gene lost 3 bases, with 13 bases spanning the gap. The V gene's germline CDR1 is MGHRA and CDR2 YSYEKL. CDR3 nucleotides: TGCGCCAGCAGCCGGAACAGCGACGACTACAATGAGCAGTTCTTC. As protein: CASSRNSDDYNEQFF.

The CDR3 spells CACRGSSYEQYF. The CDR3 DNA reads as TGTGCCTGTCGGGGAAGCTCCTACGAGCAGTACTTC. The rearrangement joins TRBV30 to TRBJ2-7, with D possibly being TRBD2 (5 bases). The germline V and J ends were trimmed by 6 bases and 0 bases, with 9 bases remaining between them. The CDR3 sequence is 12 residues long. The germline V gene encodes CDR1 GTSNPN and CDR2 SVGIG (reference sequence).

The chain joins TRBV7-9 to TRBJ2-7, with no clear D. The CDR3 has 12 residues. With 1 base removed from V and 7 bases from J, the gap between germline ends came to 8 bases. CDR1 and CDR2 (germline): SEHNR, FQNEAQ (reference sequence). As DNA, the CDR3 is TGTGCCAGCAGCTTAGACCCGCGTGAGCAGTACGTC. It translates to CASSLDPREQYV.

A few counts support this clonotype. The CDR3 is CASSALPTENYGYTF. The CDR3 nucleotides are TGTGCCAGCAGCGCCCTCCCGACGGAAAACTATGGCTACACCTTC. This sequence joins TRBV9 and TRBJ1-2; unclear D gene. In germline, CDR1 is SGDLS, CDR2 YYNGEE. This CDR3 is built from 15 residues. Deletions cut 3 bases from V and 2 bases from J, with 14 bases between.

This clonotype was found a few times. The CDR3 is CSAGGIYEQYF. In DNA, the CDR3 is TGCAGTGCGGGGGGGATCTACGAGCAGTACTTC. The V gene is TRBV20-1, the J gene TRBJ2-7, with TRBD2 matching 7 bases. Germline V lookup: CDR1 DFQATT, CDR2 SNEGSKA (reference sequence). The CDR3 has 11 residues. With V trimmed by 6 bases and J by 3 bases, 2 bases remained unmatched.

The chain couples TRBV7-6 to TRBJ2-1; possible D gene TRBD2, 6 bases. CDR1 and CDR2 (germline): SGHVS, FNYEAQ. CDR3 length: 15 residues. V lost 0 bases, J lost 5 bases, and 11 bases lay in between. The CDR3 DNA reads TGTGCCAGCAGCTTAGCCTATCGGGGGAACAATGAGCAGTTCTTC. The encoded protein is CASSLAYRGNNEQFF.

The J gene is TRBJ2-5, the V gene TRBV7-8; 7 nucleotides align to TRBD2. V was pared by 5 bases and J by 6 bases, with 12 bases of the junction left unmatched. CDR3 size: 15 residues. Germline CDR1 SGHVS, CDR2 FQNEAQ. CDR3: CASSIRLTSPKTQYF. In DNA, the CDR3 is TGTGCCAGCAGCATACGTCTGACTAGCCCCAAGACCCAGTACTTC.

This clonotype was observed a handful of times. The V call is TRBV7-9, the J call TRBJ2-1, with 11 positions matching TRBD2. Germline V gene data show CDR1 as SEHNR and CDR2 as FQNEAQ (reference sequence). Losses at the gene ends were 3 bases for V and 10 bases for J; bases not matched to a gene: 8. This CDR3 has 15 residues. The CDR3 nucleotides are TGTGCCAGCAGCTTTGTTAGCGGGGGGGCAGGAGAGCAGTTCTTC. It yields the protein CASSFVSGGAGEQFF. Drawing the rest from reference TRBV7-9 and TRBJ2-1, the complete variable domain is DTGVSQNPRHKITKRGQNVTFRCDPISEHNRLYWYRQTLGQGPEFLTYFQNEAQLEKSRLLSDRFSAERPKGSFSTLEIQRTEQGDSAMYLCASSFVSGGAGEQFFGPGTRLTVL.

The rearrangement links TRBV7-2 to TRBJ1-2, with 7 bases identical to TRBD1. From germline, CDR1 is SGHTA and CDR2 FQGNSA. V shed 5 bases, J shed 7 bases, and the junction held 4 bases outside the gene matches. The CDR3 totals 12 residues. In DNA, the CDR3 is TGTGCCAGCAGCCGACAGGGACGTGGCTACACCTTC. Its translation: CASSRQGRGYTF.

This clonotype has at least ten counts. This chain joins TRBV4-1 and TRBJ2-3; 7 nucleotides agree with TRBD2. The V gene end was trimmed by 1 base and the J gene end by 6 bases; junction bases not matched to a gene: 4. This CDR3 is built from 14 residues. CDR1 MGHRA and CDR2 YSYEKL come from the germline V gene. CDR3 in DNA: TGCGCCAGCAGCCAAGTCGGAGCGGGGGATACGCAGTATTTT. As protein: CASSQVGAGDTQYF.

In this sample, this clonotype turned up a few times. The chain employs TRBV4-1 and TRBJ2-7; D is unresolved. Trimming left V 4 bases short and J 6 bases short, with 13 bases between. Looked up from germline, CDR1 is MGHRA and CDR2 is YSYEKL. The CDR3 is 13 residues long. The CDR3: CASSLNVVLEQYF. CDR3 nucleotide sequence: TGCGCCAGCAGCCTGAACGTAGTGCTCGAGCAGTACTTC.

This chain uses TRBV7-6 with TRBJ1-4, with 7 bases identical to TRBD1. The V gene's germline CDR1 is SGHVS and CDR2 FNYEAQ. CDR3 size: 13 residues. V was clipped by 8 bases and J by 7 bases; unmatched bases: 7. The CDR3: CASRGQSFEKLFF. Written as DNA, the CDR3 is TGTGCCAGCCGGGGACAGTCCTTTGAAAAACTGTTTTTT.

This clonotype was detected a few times. The gene calls are TRBV7-9 and TRBJ2-7; the D gene is possibly TRBD2 (6 bases). This CDR3 has 14 amino acids. V lost 7 bases and J 7 bases, leaving 20 bases between the germline ends. CDR1 is SEHNR, CDR2 FQNEAQ, per germline (reference sequence). The CDR3 nucleotides read TGTGCCAGCACCCCAAGAGCGGCGGGGTGGGAGCAGTACGTC. Its translation is CASTPRAAGWEQYV.

In DNA, the CDR3 is TGTGCCAGCAGCCCTGGACAGGCCTGGGGAGATACGCAGTATTTT. Encoded protein: CASSPGQAWGDTQYF. This chain joins TRBV14 and TRBJ2-3, with 7 positions matching TRBD1. Germline V CDR1 and CDR2: SGHDN, FVKESK. The CDR3 length is 15 residues. The J segment lost 5 bases and the V segment lost 4 bases, leaving 9 bases of the junction unmatched.

The chain combines TRBV20-1 with TRBJ1-1, with 8 positions matching TRBD1. V gave up 1 base and J gave up 4 bases; unmatched junction bases: 11. The CDR3 has 16 amino acids. Per the germline V gene, CDR1 is DFQATT and CDR2 is SNEGSKA (reference sequence). DNA of the CDR3: TGCAGTGCTAGAGTTAGGCAGGGGGCGCAGGCCACTGAAGCTTTCTTT. Protein: CSARVRQGAQATEAFF.

The sample holds many counts of this clonotype. V is TRBV25-1 and J is TRBJ2-7, with a weak D call TRBD1 (5 bases). Looked up from germline, CDR1 is MGHDK and CDR2 is SYGVNS. V shed 6 bases and J shed 3 bases, with 9 bases lying between them. The CDR3 runs 12 residues. The DNA of the CDR3 is TGTGCCAGCAGCGACAGCCTCTACGAGCAGTACTTC. It yields the protein CASSDSLYEQYF.

This clonotype was seen a handful of times. V gene TRBV7-2 combines with J gene TRBJ1-1, with a weak D call TRBD1 (5 bases). Between the trimmed V and J ends, which lost 7 bases and 8 bases, there was a span of 17 bases. Per germline, CDR1 SGHTA and CDR2 FQGNSA. The CDR3 length is 13 residues. Here the CDR3 DNA reads TGTGCCAGCAACCCCGGGGCAGGGAGGGAAGCTTTCTTT. Translating it yields CASNPGAGREAFF.